These 31 T cell receptor beta chains share one sample of origin, sequenced in a study of vaccination and CD4 T cells after COVID-19 (dated 2022 in TCRdb). The library came from PCR. Sequencing was performed on an Illumina iSeq 100. DNA from cultured CD4+ T cells underwent TCR sequencing with the Oncomine TCR Beta short-read assay at the Johns Hopkins FTIC core. Clones were called with MiXCR by TCRdb after fastp trimmed the public reads at Q25, and only in-frame beta chains were retained. A single entry per CDR3 protein holds the most common genes and DNA from its merged rows. The sample data list around 20,000 distinct CDR3 sequences, and roughly half of these were observed just once. The ten largest clones capture roughly an eighth of the sample. No antigen has been identified for these receptors. The sample's treatment or condition label is to be understood as: approximately nine-day PBMC culture with coronavirus spike peptide pools or control peptides (ViraFEST assay).

Sequenced: CD4+ T cells from blood, cultured in vitro. The receptors were sampled from a human donor who had recovered from COVID-19.

The V call is TRBV4-2, the J call TRBJ2-1; D gene uncertain. Germline V gene sequence: CDR1 LGHNA, CDR2 YNFKEQ. Deletions cut 4 bases from V and 5 bases from J, with 12 bases between. The length of the CDR3 is 14 residues. Here the CDR3 reads CASSLRGQHNEQFF. The CDR3 DNA reads as TGTGCCAGCAGCCTAAGAGGCCAGCACAATGAGCAGTTCTTC.

The chain carries TRBV7-2 and TRBJ1-2; no firm D call. The CDR3 sequence is 12 residues long. Trimming took off 2 bases at V and 7 bases at J, with 8 bases between the two ends. The V gene's germline CDR1 is SGHTA and CDR2 FQGNSA. The CDR3 coding sequence is TGTGCCAGCAGCTTAATTGGTTCTGGCTACACCTTC. Amino acid sequence: CASSLIGSGYTF.

Only a few counts were recorded for this clonotype. The chain uses TRBV28 and TRBJ1-5, with D unresolved. This CDR3 is 14 amino acids long. CDR1 MDHEN and CDR2 SYDVKM come from the germline V gene. The V end lost 3 bases, the J end lost 5 bases, and 11 bases lay between the germline ends. DNA of the CDR3: TGTGCCAGCAGTTTTGGGGAATTCTATCAGCCCCAGCATTTT. As protein: CASSFGEFYQPQHF.

This clonotype was seen a handful of times. The chain joins TRBV15 to TRBJ1-2; D is ambiguous. Deletions cut 4 bases from V and 4 bases from J, with 13 bases between. The CDR3 covers 14 residues. Looked up from germline, CDR1 is LNHNV and CDR2 is YYDKDF (reference sequence). CDR3 nucleotides: TGTGCCACCAGCAAGAACGAGGCCCTCTATGGCTACACCTTC. Amino acids: CATSKNEALYGYTF.

The rearrangement links TRBV28 to TRBJ2-7, with D maybe TRBD1 (5 bases). The CDR3 has 15 residues. V lost 7 bases to trimming and J lost 0 bases, with 16 bases between them. Germline CDR1 is MDHEN and CDR2 is SYDVKM. The DNA for the CDR3 is TGTGCCAGCACCTCTGGTGGGGCCAGCTCCTACGAGCAGTACTTC. Its translation is CASTSGGASSYEQYF. Based on the CDR3 plus reference TRBV28 and TRBJ2-7, the full variable domain is DVKVTQSSRYLVKRTGEKVFLECVQDMDHENMFWYRQDPGLGLRLIYFSYDVKMKEKGDIPEGYSVSREKKERFSLILESASTNQTSMYLCASTSGGASSYEQYFGPGTRLTVT.

This clonotype has more than one count but fewer than ten. The CDR3, as DNA: TGTGCCACCAGCAGAGATCTTGGTATCCAAGAGACCCAGTACTTC. This sequence encodes CATSRDLGIQETQYF. The chain combines TRBV15 with TRBJ2-5; D is undetermined. V was pared by 0 bases and J by 1 base, with 9 bases between. This CDR3 has 15 amino acids. Per germline, CDR1 LNHNV and CDR2 YYDKDF (reference sequence). The variable domain in full, completed from reference TRBV15 and TRBJ2-5, reads DAMVIQNPRYQVTQFGKPVTLSCSQTLNHNVMYWYQQKSSQAPKLLFHYYDKDFNNEADTPDNFQSRRPNTSFCFLDIRSPGLGDTAMYLCATSRDLGIQETQYFGPGTRLLVL.

The chain uses TRBV27 and TRBJ2-2; possible D gene TRBD1, 7 bases. The CDR3 has 15 amino acids. Germline V lookup: CDR1 MNHEY, CDR2 SMNVEV (reference sequence). Trimming shortened V by 8 bases and J by 4 bases, and 17 bases separated the two germline ends. This CDR3 is CASSPGDRFTGELFF. The CDR3 DNA is TGTGCCAGCTCCCCGGGGGACAGATTCACCGGGGAGCTGTTTTTT.

Only a few counts were recorded for this clonotype. The J gene is TRBJ1-2, the V gene TRBV6-1, with D unclear. The CDR3 contains 15 residues. Trimming pared 2 bases from V and 4 bases from J, leaving 14 bases between. Germline V gives CDR1 MNHNS, CDR2 SASEGT. CDR3 in DNA: TGTGCCAGCAGTGAACAGGCGGGGAATGGCTATGGCTACACCTTC. It specifies CASSEQAGNGYGYTF.

The V gene is TRBV29-1, the J gene TRBJ2-7, with 10 bases lining up with TRBD2. The CDR3 has 13 amino acids. The junction had 0 bases not matched to a gene; V was cut back by 4 bases and J by 0 bases. Germline lookup yields CDR1 SQVTM and CDR2 ANQGSEA. The CDR3 here is CSVASGGSYEQYF. CDR3 bases: TGCAGCGTTGCTAGCGGGGGCTCCTACGAGCAGTACTTC.

The CDR3 region is CASSSRIYSPLHF. The CDR3 DNA reads TGTGCCAGCAGCTCCAGGATCTATTCACCCCTCCACTTT. The genes are TRBV7-2 and TRBJ1-6; D unclear. Germline V gene sequence: CDR1 SGHTA, CDR2 FQGNSA. CDR3 size: 13 residues. V lost 4 bases and J 8 bases, leaving 9 bases between the germline ends.

The rearrangement links TRBV2 to TRBJ2-3; 11 bases are a match to TRBD2. This CDR3 spans 14 amino acids. Trimming took 8 bases from V and 5 from J; bases not matched to a gene: 6. Germline V gives CDR1 SNHLY, CDR2 FYNNEI. The CDR3 region is CASRSGRAVDTQYF. Here the CDR3 DNA reads TGTGCCAGCCGTAGCGGGAGGGCCGTAGATACGCAGTATTTT.

The sample holds one count of this clonotype. The chain uses TRBV9 and TRBJ1-1; TRBD1 matches at 10 bases. Trimming cost V 0 bases and J 1 base; bases outside gene matches: 9. The CDR3 runs 18 residues. Germline V gene lookup returns CDR1 SGDLS and CDR2 YYNGEE. Here the CDR3 reads CASSVAPTGGLQNTEAFF. The CDR3 DNA reads as TGTGCCAGCAGCGTAGCCCCGACAGGGGGCCTTCAGAACACTGAAGCTTTCTTT.

The chain employs TRBV20-1 and TRBJ1-2; D gene uncertain. V was trimmed by 6 bases and J by 4 bases, leaving 15 bases between them. Germline CDR1 is DFQATT and CDR2 is SNEGSKA (reference sequence). CDR3 length equals 13 residues. The CDR3 is CSALTPTPYGYTF. The CDR3 nucleotides read TGCAGTGCCTTAACACCTACTCCCTATGGCTACACCTTC.

This rearrangement joins TRBV24-1 to TRBJ2-1; perhaps TRBD1 as D (6 bases). Trimming shortened V by 2 bases and J by 0 bases, and 7 bases separated the two germline ends. The CDR3 is 15 amino acids. Germline CDR1 reads KGHDR; CDR2 reads SFDVKD. For the CDR3, the DNA is TGTGCCACCAGTGATTCGACAGGCTCCTACAATGAGCAGTTCTTC. Translated, it gives CATSDSTGSYNEQFF.

V is TRBV6-1 and J is TRBJ2-2, with a tentative D call TRBD2 (7 bases). Germline CDR1 is MNHNS and CDR2 is SASEGT. Trimming took 3 bases from V and 7 from J, leaving 15 bases between them. This CDR3 region has 15 residues. The CDR3 sequence is CASSERGRAFGELFF. The CDR3 DNA follows: TGTGCCAGCAGTGAGAGGGGGAGGGCCTTCGGGGAGCTGTTTTTT.

The gene calls are TRBV4-1 and TRBJ1-6; 7 bases are shared with TRBD1. Germline values: CDR1 MGHRA, CDR2 YSYEKL. The CDR3 loop spans 16 amino acids. V gave up 1 base and J gave up 6 bases; unmatched junction bases: 6. The CDR3 region is CASSQVGTEINSPLHF. CDR3 nucleotide sequence: TGCGCCAGCAGCCAAGTTGGGACAGAAATTAATTCACCCCTCCACTTT.

About this clonotype itself: At one end, the junction sequence differs from germline, possibly due to a read error. V and J are TRBV7-7 and TRBJ2-1; D is undetermined. Germline CDR1 is SSHAT and CDR2 is FNYEAQ (reference sequence). The length of the CDR3 is 15 residues. The CDR3 region has the DNA TGTGCTAGCAGCCTTGGAGCCGCCTCCTACAATGAGCAGTTCTTC. Protein sequence: CASSLGAASYNEQFF.

The V call is TRBV19, the J call TRBJ2-7; D call uncertain. Trimming stripped 3 bases from V and 0 bases from J, with 12 bases between. From germline, CDR1 is LNHDA and CDR2 SQIVND (reference sequence). The CDR3 is 15 residues long. DNA of the CDR3: TGTGCCAGTAGTATTCTGGGCGGAAGCTCCTACGAGCAGTACTTC. Protein product: CASSILGGSSYEQYF.

This clonotype was seen only a few times. CDR3 in amino acids: CASSLLTGSNTEAFF. In nucleotides, the CDR3 is TGTGCCAGCAGCTTACTTACAGGGTCAAACACTGAAGCTTTCTTT. This chain joins TRBV11-1 and TRBJ1-1; tentative D call: TRBD1 (6 bases). The V end lost 2 bases, the J end lost 2 bases, and 12 bases lay between the germline ends. Germline assignment: CDR1 SGHAT and CDR2 FQDESV (reference sequence). The CDR3 is made up of 15 amino acids.

Only a few counts were recorded for this clonotype. The rearrangement links TRBV11-3 to TRBJ2-3, with 7 positions matching TRBD2. The CDR3 is 16 residues long. Unmatched junction bases numbered 8, after V lost 5 bases and J lost 0 bases. Germline V gene data show CDR1 as SGHNT and CDR2 as YENEEA. The CDR3 spells CASSLGISGSTDTQYF. The CDR3 DNA reads as TGTGCCAGCAGCCTGGGGATTAGCGGGAGCACAGATACGCAGTATTTT.

The V and J genes are TRBV21-1 and TRBJ2-7; TRBD1, the table's D call, lacks a check against the DNA. TRBV21-1 is tagged as a pseudogene. CDR3 length: 15 amino acids. CDR3 residues: CASSETGQGTYEQYF. The CDR3 DNA is TGTGCCAGCAGCGAAACCGGACAGGGTACCTACGAGCAGTACTTC.

The CDR3 region has the DNA TGCGCCAGCAGCCCTGGACGGAGCACAGATACGCAGTATTTT. This translates into CASSPGRSTDTQYF. The chain links TRBV4-1 to TRBJ2-3, with D uncertain. This CDR3 comprises 14 residues. From germline, CDR1 is MGHRA and CDR2 YSYEKL. The V gene lost 4 bases and the J gene lost 0 bases, with 8 bases spanning the gap.

J is TRBJ2-7 and V is TRBV5-1; D unclear. V was clipped by 5 bases and J by 6 bases, with 12 bases between them. CDR1 and CDR2 from the germline V gene are SGHRS and YFSETQ. The CDR3 loop spans 12 amino acids. The DNA for the CDR3 is TGCGCCAGCAGACTGAACTGGGGCGAGCAGTACTTC. It encodes CASRLNWGEQYF.

V and J are TRBV6-1 and TRBJ2-2, with a tentative D call TRBD2 (7 bases). Germline V gives CDR1 MNHNS, CDR2 SASEGT. The CDR3 extends over 14 amino acids. The germline V and J ends were trimmed by 7 bases and 4 bases, with 13 bases remaining between them. The DNA of the CDR3 is TGTGCCAGCAAGGGGGGGGCGGTCACCGGGGAGCTGTTTTTT. Translation: CASKGGAVTGELFF.

The chain joins TRBV7-6 to TRBJ1-5; D not resolved. V was clipped by 5 bases and J by 1 base, with 6 bases between them. Germline loops: CDR1 SGHVS, CDR2 FNYEAQ. This CDR3 region has 13 residues. The CDR3 is CASSPDSNQPQHF. In nucleotides, the CDR3 is TGTGCCAGCAGCCCGGACAGCAATCAGCCCCAGCATTTT.

This chain uses TRBV20-1 with TRBJ2-7; D remains unclear. Between the trimmed V and J ends, which lost 3 bases and 7 bases, there was a span of 10 bases. Germline CDR1 is DFQATT and CDR2 is SNEGSKA (reference sequence). The CDR3 is 11 residues long. The CDR3 sequence: CSASGRQEQYF. The CDR3 bases are TGCAGTGCTAGCGGTCGTCAAGAGCAGTACTTC.

This CDR3 is CSAGLADNTQYF. The CDR3 nucleotides are TGCAGTGCTGGACTAGCTGATAATACGCAGTATTTT. The chain is built from TRBV20-1 and TRBJ2-3; 8 nucleotides align to TRBD2. V shed 5 bases and J 7 bases; nucleotides not matched to a gene: 5. CDR1 is DFQATT, CDR2 SNEGSKA, per germline (reference sequence). The CDR3 extends over 12 amino acids.

J is TRBJ2-7 and V is TRBV7-2, with TRBD2 matching over 13 bases. Germline V CDR1 and CDR2: SGHTA, FQGNSA. The CDR3 extends over 18 amino acids. Germline trimming cut 2 bases from V and 0 bases from J; bases unmatched to any gene: 7. The DNA of the CDR3 is TGTGCCAGCAGCTTAAGGACTAGCGGGGGCTCGTTCTCCTACGAGCAGTACTTC. Protein: CASSLRTSGGSFSYEQYF.

The chain carries TRBV21-1 and TRBJ2-5; TRBD1 is taken as the D call from the table, unchecked against the DNA. TRBV21-1 is noted as a pseudogene. The CDR3 totals 15 residues. The CDR3 spells CASSERGGGRETQYF. The CDR3 coding sequence is TGTGCCAGCAGCGAAAGGGGAGGGGGCCGGGAGACCCAGTACTTC.

This clonotype has just one count. The chain has TRBV7-2 and TRBJ2-2; 8 bases map to TRBD1. CDR1 is SGHTA, CDR2 FQGNSA, per germline. With 1 base clipped from V and 6 bases from J, the junction kept 4 bases outside the gene matches. The CDR3 runs 15 residues. The CDR3 sequence: CASSLVRGLPGELFF. In DNA form, the CDR3 reads TGTGCCAGCAGCTTAGTCAGGGGGCTACCCGGGGAGCTGTTTTTT.

This clonotype was picked up a small number of times. Here the CDR3 reads CSAENASQGYGYTF. In nucleotides, the CDR3 is TGCAGTGCAGAAAATGCGTCCCAGGGCTATGGCTACACCTTC. This chain uses TRBV20-1 with TRBJ1-2; D may be TRBD1 (5 bases). Germline CDR1 reads DFQATT; CDR2 reads SNEGSKA (reference sequence). V dropped 6 bases and J dropped 4 bases, with 18 bases sitting between them. The CDR3 runs 14 residues.